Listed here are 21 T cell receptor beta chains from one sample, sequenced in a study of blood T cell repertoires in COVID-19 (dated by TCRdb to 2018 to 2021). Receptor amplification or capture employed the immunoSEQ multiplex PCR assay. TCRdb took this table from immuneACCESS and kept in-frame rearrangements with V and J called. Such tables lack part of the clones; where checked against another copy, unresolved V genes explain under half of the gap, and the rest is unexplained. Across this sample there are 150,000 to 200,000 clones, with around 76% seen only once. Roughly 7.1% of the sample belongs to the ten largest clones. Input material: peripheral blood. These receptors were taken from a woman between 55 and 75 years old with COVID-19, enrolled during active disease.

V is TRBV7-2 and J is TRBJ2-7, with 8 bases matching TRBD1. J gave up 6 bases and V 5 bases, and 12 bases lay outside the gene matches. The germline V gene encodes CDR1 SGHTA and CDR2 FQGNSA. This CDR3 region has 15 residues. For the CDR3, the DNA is TGTGCCAGCAGCGCCAGGACAGGGTATGCCCTCGAGCAGTACTTC. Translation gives CASSARTGYALEQYF.

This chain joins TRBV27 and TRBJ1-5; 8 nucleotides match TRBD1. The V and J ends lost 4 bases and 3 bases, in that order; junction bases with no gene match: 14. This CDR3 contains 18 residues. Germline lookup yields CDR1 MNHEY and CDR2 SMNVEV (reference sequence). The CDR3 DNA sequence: TGTGCCAGCAGTTCTACCCCCGCCGGGACAGGTAACAATCAGCCCCAGCATTTT. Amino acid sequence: CASSSTPAGTGNNQPQHF.

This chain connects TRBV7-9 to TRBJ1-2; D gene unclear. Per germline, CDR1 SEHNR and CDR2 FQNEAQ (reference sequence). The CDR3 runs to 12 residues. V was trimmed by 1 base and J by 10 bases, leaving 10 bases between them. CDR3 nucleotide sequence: TGTGCCAGCAGCTTAGAACGCCGGGACTACACCTTC. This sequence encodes CASSLERRDYTF.

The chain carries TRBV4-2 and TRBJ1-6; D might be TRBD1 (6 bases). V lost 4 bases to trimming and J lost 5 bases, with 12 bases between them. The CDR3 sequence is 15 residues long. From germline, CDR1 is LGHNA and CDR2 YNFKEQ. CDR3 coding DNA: TGTGCCAGCAGCCGGGTGGGGGCCCATAATTCACCCCTCCACTTT. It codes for CASSRVGAHNSPLHF.

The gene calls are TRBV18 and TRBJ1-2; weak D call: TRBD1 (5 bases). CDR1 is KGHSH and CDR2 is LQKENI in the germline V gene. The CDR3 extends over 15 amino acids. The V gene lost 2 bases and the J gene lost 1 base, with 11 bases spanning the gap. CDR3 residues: CASSPLQGLNYGYTF. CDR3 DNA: TGTGCCAGCTCACCATTGCAGGGCCTTAACTATGGCTACACCTTC.

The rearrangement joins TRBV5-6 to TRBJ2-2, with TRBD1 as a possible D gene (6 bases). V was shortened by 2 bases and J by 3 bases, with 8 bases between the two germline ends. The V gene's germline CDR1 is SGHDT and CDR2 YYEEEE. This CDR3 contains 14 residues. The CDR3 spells CASSFQGYTGELFF. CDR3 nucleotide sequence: TGTGCCAGCAGCTTCCAGGGGTACACCGGGGAGCTGTTTTTT.

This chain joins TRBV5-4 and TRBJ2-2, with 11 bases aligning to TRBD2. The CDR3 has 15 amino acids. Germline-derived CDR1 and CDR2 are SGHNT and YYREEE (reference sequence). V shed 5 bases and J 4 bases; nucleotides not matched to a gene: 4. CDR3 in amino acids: CASSSSGRFTGELFF. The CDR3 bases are TGTGCCAGCAGTTCTAGCGGGAGGTTCACCGGGGAGCTGTTTTTT.

The CDR3 region is CASSLGLAGGRGNEQFF. The CDR3 nucleotides are TGTGCCAGCAGCTTAGGCCTAGCGGGGGGTAGAGGGAATGAGCAGTTCTTC. The gene calls are TRBV11-2 and TRBJ2-1, with TRBD2 identical over 11 bases. This CDR3 has 17 amino acids. Germline CDR1 and CDR2: SGHAT and FQNNGV. V shed 1 base, J shed 7 bases, and the junction held 9 bases outside the gene matches.

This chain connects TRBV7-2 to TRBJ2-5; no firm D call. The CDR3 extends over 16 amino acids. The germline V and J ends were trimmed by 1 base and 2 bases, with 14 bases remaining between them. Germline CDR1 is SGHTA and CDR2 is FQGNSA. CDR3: CASSLGGPRFQETQYF. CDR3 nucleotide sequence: TGTGCCAGCAGCTTAGGAGGCCCTAGATTTCAAGAGACCCAGTACTTC. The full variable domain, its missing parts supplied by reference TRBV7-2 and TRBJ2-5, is GAGVSQSPSNKVTEKGKDVELRCDPISGHTALYWYRQSLGQGLEFLIYFQGNSAPDKSGLPSDRFSAERTGGSVSTLTIQRTQQEDSAVYLCASSLGGPRFQETQYFGPGTRLLVL.

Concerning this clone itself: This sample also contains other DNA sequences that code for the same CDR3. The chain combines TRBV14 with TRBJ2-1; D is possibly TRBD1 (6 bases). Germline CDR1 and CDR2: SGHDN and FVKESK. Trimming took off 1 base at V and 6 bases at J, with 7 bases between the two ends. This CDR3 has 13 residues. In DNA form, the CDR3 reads TGTGCCAGCAGCCAAGTCAGGGGCAATGAGCAGTTCTTC. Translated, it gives CASSQVRGNEQFF.

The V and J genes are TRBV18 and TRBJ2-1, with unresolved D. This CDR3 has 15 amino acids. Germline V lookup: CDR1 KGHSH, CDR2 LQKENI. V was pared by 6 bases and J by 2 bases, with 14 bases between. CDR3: CASSPVQRTYNEQFF. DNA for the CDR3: TGTGCCAGCTCCCCGGTGCAGCGAACCTACAATGAGCAGTTCTTC.

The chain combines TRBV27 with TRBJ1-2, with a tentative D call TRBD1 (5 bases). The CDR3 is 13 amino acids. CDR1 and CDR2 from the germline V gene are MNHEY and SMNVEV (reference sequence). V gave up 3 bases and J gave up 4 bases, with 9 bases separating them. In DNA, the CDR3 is TGTGCCAGCAGTTTCTGGCAGGGCTATGGCTACACCTTC. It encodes CASSFWQGYGYTF.

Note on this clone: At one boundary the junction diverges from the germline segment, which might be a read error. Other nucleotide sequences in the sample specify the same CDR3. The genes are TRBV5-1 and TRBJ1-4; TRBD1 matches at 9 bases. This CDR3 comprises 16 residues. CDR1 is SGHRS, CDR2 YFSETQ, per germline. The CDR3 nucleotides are TGTGCCAGCAGCTTATCGGGGACAGGGTCCGAGGAAAAACTGTTTTTT. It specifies CASSLSGTGSEEKLFF.

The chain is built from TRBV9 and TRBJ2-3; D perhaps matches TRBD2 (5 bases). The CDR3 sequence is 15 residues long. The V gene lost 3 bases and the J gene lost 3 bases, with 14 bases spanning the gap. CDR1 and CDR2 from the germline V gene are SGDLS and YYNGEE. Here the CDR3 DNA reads TGTGCCAGCAGCGCCCGGACTGGCTTAACAGATACGCAGTATTTT. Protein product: CASSARTGLTDTQYF. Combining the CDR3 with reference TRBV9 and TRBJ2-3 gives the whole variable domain DSGVTQTPKHLITATGQRVTLRCSPRSGDLSVYWYQQSLDQGLQFLIQYYNGEERAKGNILERFSAQQFPDLHSELNLSSLELGDSALYFCASSARTGLTDTQYFGPGTRLTVL.

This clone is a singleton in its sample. The CDR3 sequence: CASSPRGGGPSYNEQFF. The CDR3, as DNA: TGTGCCAGCAGCCCCAGGGGCGGGGGCCCCTCCTACAATGAGCAGTTCTTC. The J gene is TRBJ2-1, the V gene TRBV7-9; possibly TRBD2 for D (7 bases). V gave up 5 bases and J gave up 0 bases, with 17 bases separating them. Looked up from germline, CDR1 is SEHNR and CDR2 is FQNEAQ (reference sequence). This CDR3 has 17 amino acids.

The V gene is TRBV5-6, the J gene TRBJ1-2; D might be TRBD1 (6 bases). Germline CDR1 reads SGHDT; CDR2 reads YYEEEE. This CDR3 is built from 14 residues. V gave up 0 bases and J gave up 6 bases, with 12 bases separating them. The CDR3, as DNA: TGTGCCAGCAGCTTGGAACAGGGAAGGAATGGCTACACCTTC. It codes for CASSLEQGRNGYTF.

As DNA, the CDR3 is TGCAGCGCTAATACAGCTAACTATGGCTACACCTTC. Its translation: CSANTANYGYTF. V gene TRBV29-1 combines with J gene TRBJ1-2, with no clear D. V lost 7 bases to trimming and J lost 0 bases, with 9 bases between them. The CDR3 length is 12 residues. CDR1 is SQVTM and CDR2 is ANQGSEA in the germline V gene.

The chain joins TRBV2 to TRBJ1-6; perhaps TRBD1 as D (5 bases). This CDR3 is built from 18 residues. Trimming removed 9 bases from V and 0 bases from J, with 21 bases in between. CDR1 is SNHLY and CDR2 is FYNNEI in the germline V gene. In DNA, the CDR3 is TGTGCCAGGACGCGGGACGACGCTCGAAGCTCCTATAATTCACCCCTCCACTTT. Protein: CARTRDDARSSYNSPLHF. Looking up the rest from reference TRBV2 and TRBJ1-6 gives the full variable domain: EPEVTQTPSHQVTQMGQEVILRCVPISNHLYFYWYRQILGQKVEFLVSFYNNEISEKSEIFDDQFSVERPDGSNFTLKIRSTKLEDSAMYFCARTRDDARSSYNSPLHFGNGTRLTVT.

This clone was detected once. CDR3 protein: CASSLFAGSTGGELFF. CDR3 DNA sequence: TGTGCCAGCAGCTTATTTGCGGGGTCGACCGGCGGGGAGCTGTTTTTT. This chain links TRBV7-3 with TRBJ2-2, with D maybe TRBD2 (6 bases). The CDR3 consists of 16 residues. Trimming left V 2 bases short and J 7 bases short, with 17 bases between. Looked up from germline, CDR1 is SGHTA and CDR2 is FQGTGA.

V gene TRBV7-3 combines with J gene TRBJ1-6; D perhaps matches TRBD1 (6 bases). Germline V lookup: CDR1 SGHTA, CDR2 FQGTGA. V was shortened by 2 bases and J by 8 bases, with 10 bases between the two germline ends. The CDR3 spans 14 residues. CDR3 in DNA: TGTGCCAGCAGCTTATCAGGGGAAGATTCACCCCTCCACTTT. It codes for CASSLSGEDSPLHF.

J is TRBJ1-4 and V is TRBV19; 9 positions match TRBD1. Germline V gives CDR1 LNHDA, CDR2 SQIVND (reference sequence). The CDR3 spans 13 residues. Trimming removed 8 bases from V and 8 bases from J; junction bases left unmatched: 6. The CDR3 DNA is TGTGCCAGTCGCCGGGACAGGGACGAAAAACTGTTTTTT. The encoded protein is CASRRDRDEKLFF.